Here is one T cell receptor beta chain with its context. Its cognate antigen is unknown. The authors drew about 9.9 milliliters of peripheral blood from each donor. V was shortened by 8 bases and J by 0 bases, with 23 bases between the two germline ends. The CDR3 is 18 residues long. The germline V gene has CDR1 MNHEY and CDR2 SVGAGI. The data were obtained in a study of blood T cells in healthy people across ages. A second roughly 6 to 11 cycle PCR used barcoded and J-beta primers. In TCRdb, the 5' RACE reads were re-called with MiXCR into one record per CDR3 protein. The profile covers 1.5 million to 2 million distinct CDR3 sequences, with about 39% appearing a single time and around 23% taken by the ten largest. Study results and limitations: It was not possible, with unsorted PBMCs, to conclusively compare naive and antigen-experienced cells. It was not known whether donors were CMV positive (a possible confounder of expanded clonotype changes). Long-lived donors had more naive CD4+ cells and higher diversity than aged donors.

The TCR sequence derives from a human donor in good health. This chain connects TRBV6-5 to TRBJ2-4, with D perhaps TRBD1 (6 bases). The sequencing input was blood. In DNA, the CDR3 is TGTGCCAGCCGTACTCTCATGGGACATACGATAGCCAAAAACATTCAGTACTTC. Translated: CASRTLMGHTIAKNIQYF.